Given below is one T cell receptor beta chain in context. What it binds is not known. These data originate in a study of cytomegalovirus exposure and HLA in healthy donors. General study findings and limits: Among TCR beta chains, those listed as cytomegalovirus-associated numbered approximately 150.

The CDR3 spans 11 residues. In germline, CDR1 is MNHEY, CDR2 SVGAGI. Trimming removed 8 bases at V and 8 bases at J, with 12 bases between. PCR employed 60 Vbeta and 13 Jbeta primers. Assay used: immunoSEQ multiplex PCR; TCRdb lists only in-frame clones, some missing. In the table there are 70,000 to 95,000 clones, around 77% of which are singletons. This TCR came from a man aged 45 to 65 in good health and CMV-seronegative. The chain carries TRBV6-5 and TRBJ1-2, with D perhaps matching TRBD1 (5 bases). The sequenced material came from PBMCs. In DNA form, the CDR3 reads TGTGCCAGCGGACAACTTGGGGGCTACACCTTC. Translation gives CASGQLGGYTF.